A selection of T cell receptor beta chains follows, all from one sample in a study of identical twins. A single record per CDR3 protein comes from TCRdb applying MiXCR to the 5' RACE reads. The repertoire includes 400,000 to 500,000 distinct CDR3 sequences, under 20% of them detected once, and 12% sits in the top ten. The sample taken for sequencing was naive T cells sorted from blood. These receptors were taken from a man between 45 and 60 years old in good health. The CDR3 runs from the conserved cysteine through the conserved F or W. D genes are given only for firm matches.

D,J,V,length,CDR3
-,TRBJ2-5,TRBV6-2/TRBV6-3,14,CASSYRVSQETQYF
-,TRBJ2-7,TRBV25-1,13,CASSEPGGYEQYF
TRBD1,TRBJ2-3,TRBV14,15,CASSRRGMRTDTQYF
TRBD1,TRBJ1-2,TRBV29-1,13,CSATTGQGVGYTF
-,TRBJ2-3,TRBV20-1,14,CSASWETGTDTQYF
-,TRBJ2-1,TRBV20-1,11,CSASSANEQFF
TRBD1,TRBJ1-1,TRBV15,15,CATSRPQVAGGEAFF
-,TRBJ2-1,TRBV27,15,CASSTTVSSYNEQFF
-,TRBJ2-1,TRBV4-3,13,CASSQVRGNEQFF
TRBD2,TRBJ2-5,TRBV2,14,CASNPAGEPETQYF
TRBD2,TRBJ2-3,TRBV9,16,CASSATLAGAADTQYF
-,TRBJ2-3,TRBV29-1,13,CSVGTFFTDTQYF
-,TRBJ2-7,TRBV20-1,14,CSARASGWINEQYF
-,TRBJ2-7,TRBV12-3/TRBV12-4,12,CASSLSQGEQYF
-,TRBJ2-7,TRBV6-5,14,CASSYWQSPYEQYF
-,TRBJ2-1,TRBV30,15,CAWGPGIVAPNEQFF
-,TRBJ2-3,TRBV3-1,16,CASSPPKAKLTDTQYF
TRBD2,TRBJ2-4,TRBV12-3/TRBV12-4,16,CASSSTGGFAKNIQYF
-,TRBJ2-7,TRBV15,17,CATSRDRARVVSYEQYF
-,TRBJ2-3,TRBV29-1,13,CSVEAGHTDTQYF
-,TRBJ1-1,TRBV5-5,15,CASSHPLRSVFDAFF
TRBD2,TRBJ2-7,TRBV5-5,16,CASSLAGGRGSYEQYF
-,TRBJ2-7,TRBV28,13,CASRPRVPYEQYF
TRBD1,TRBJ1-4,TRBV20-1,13,CSVGTGTFEKLFF
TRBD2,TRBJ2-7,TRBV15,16,CATSLGGLAGDYEQYF
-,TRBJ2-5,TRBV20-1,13,CSAFLGIQETQYF
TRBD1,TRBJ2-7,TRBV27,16,CASSQIMAGGGYEQYF
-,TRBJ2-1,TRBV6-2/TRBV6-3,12,CASSYSRALEFF
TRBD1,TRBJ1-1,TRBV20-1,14,CSARDPRGLTEAFF
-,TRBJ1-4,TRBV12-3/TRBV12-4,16,CASSEDSKSTNEKLFF
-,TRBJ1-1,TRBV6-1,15,CASRSTGTRNTEAFF
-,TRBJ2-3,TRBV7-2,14,CASSLAWRTDTQYF
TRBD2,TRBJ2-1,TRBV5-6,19,CASSLLTSGRASSYNEQFF
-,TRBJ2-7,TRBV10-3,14,CAISVEASSYEQYF
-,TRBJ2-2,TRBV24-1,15,CATSESTGGPGELFF
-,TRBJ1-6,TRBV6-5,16,CASSFTGSSYNSPLHF
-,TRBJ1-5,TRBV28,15,CASSLYGRDNQPQHF
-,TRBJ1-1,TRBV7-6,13,CASSVRRGTEAFF
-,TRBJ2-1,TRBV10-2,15,CASSLASRRLNEQFF
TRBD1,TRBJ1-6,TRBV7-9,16,CASSSAGTGAHSPLHF
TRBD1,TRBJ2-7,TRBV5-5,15,CASSLEDRPAYEQYF
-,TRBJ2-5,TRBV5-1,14,CASSLAVAQETQYF
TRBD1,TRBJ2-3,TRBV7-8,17,CASSLEPGGIGTDTQYF
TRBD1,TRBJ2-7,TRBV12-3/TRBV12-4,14,CASSLGQGMSEQYF
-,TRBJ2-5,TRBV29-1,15,CSASARPSRRETQYF
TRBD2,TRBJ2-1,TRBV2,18,CASSESLLAGLSKNEQFF
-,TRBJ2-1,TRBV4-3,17,CASSQDGAGRPYNEQFF
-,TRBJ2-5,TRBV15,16,CATSRLADVGIETQYF
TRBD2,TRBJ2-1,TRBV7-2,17,CASSPSRSGRSYNEQFF
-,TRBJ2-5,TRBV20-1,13,CSALGQSGETQYF
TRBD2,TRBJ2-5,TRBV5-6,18,CASSLSPIVPTSVETQYF
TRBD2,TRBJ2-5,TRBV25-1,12,CASSVPGGVQYF
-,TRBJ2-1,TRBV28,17,CASSLFDLGTADNEQFF
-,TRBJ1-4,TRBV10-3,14,CAISESGENEKLFF
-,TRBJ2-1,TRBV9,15,CASSVEGDIYNEQFF
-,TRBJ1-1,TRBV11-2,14,CASSSDTVYTEAFF
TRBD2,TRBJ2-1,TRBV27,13,CASSLGLGDSQFF
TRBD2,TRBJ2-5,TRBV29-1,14,CSVWGLPGPETQYF
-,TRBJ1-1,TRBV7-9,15,CASSPGSLRGTEAFF
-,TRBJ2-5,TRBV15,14,CATSRVAYQETQYF